This is a list of T cell receptor beta chains from one sample in a study of human T cells and chemical hapten exposure. TCRdb passed the RACE reads through MiXCR, listing each CDR3 protein once. The sample holds about 110,000 distinct CDR3 sequences, approximately 11% seen once. The sequencing here drew on whole blood, taken in connection with sensitization to the hapten diphenylcyclopropenone (DPC). The receptors stem from a woman aged 40 to 50 with alopecia areata. Some clones in this sample may be carry-over from other donors' samples. The CDR3 runs from the conserved cysteine through the conserved F or W. The D gene is left open where the match is weak. Size is stated for part of the rows, as once, few or many counts, or as a class when the clone is expanded.

v_gene: TRBV25-1
j_gene: TRBJ2-7
d_gene: .
abundance: few
CDR3nt: TGTGCCAGCAGTGAATATCAGGGCTCCTACGAGCAGTACTTC
CDR3aa: CASSEYQGSYEQYF

v_gene: TRBV7-2
j_gene: TRBJ2-3
d_gene: .
abundance: many
CDR3nt: TGTGCCAGCAGCTTAGAGGGAGCTGGGCCAGATACGCAGTATTTT
CDR3aa: CASSLEGAGPDTQYF

v_gene: TRBV7-6
j_gene: TRBJ2-3
d_gene: .
abundance: .
CDR3nt: TGTGCCAGCAGCTTACCTGCCAGGGAGAGCACAGATACGCAGTATTTT
CDR3aa: CASSLPARESTDTQYF

v_gene: TRBV6-1
j_gene: TRBJ1-1
d_gene: TRBD1
abundance: many
CDR3nt: TGTGCCAGCAGTGCCCGGACAGGGCCGGGTGAAGCTTTCTTT
CDR3aa: CASSARTGPGEAFF

v_gene: TRBV28
j_gene: TRBJ2-7
d_gene: TRBD2
abundance: few
CDR3nt: TGTGCCACCTTTGGGACTAGGGCATCCTACGAGCAGTACTTC
CDR3aa: CATFGTRASYEQYF

v_gene: TRBV7-2
j_gene: TRBJ1-5
d_gene: .
abundance: few
CDR3nt: TGTGCCAGCAGCTCCCGACAGCCTATTAGCAATCAGCCCCAGCATTTT
CDR3aa: CASSSRQPISNQPQHF

v_gene: TRBV19
j_gene: TRBJ2-1
d_gene: TRBD1
abundance: .
CDR3nt: TGTGCCAGTAGTATAGCGGGACAGGGGCAGTTCTTC
CDR3aa: CASSIAGQGQFF

v_gene: TRBV7-9
j_gene: TRBJ1-1
d_gene: .
abundance: many
CDR3nt: TGTGCCAGCAGCTTAGGTCAGGGGCCTGAAGCTTTCTTT
CDR3aa: CASSLGQGPEAFF

v_gene: TRBV5-1
j_gene: TRBJ1-2
d_gene: TRBD1
abundance: few
CDR3nt: TGCGCCAGCAGCTTGGTTGTCTCGGGACAGGGTTATGGCTACACCTTC
CDR3aa: CASSLVVSGQGYGYTF

v_gene: TRBV7-6
j_gene: TRBJ2-7
d_gene: .
abundance: few
CDR3nt: TGTGCCAGCAGCTTAGGGTTTTCCCCCACTGCCGAGCAGTACTTC
CDR3aa: CASSLGFSPTAEQYF

v_gene: TRBV29-1
j_gene: TRBJ2-2
d_gene: TRBD1
abundance: many
CDR3nt: TGCAGCGGCCGGGTGACAGGGGGGACCGGGGAGCTGTTTTTT
CDR3aa: CSGRVTGGTGELFF

v_gene: TRBV9
j_gene: TRBJ2-3
d_gene: .
abundance: few
CDR3nt: TGTGCCAGCAGCGTAGCGGCCGGTTCCGATACGCAGTATTTT
CDR3aa: CASSVAAGSDTQYF

v_gene: TRBV24-1
j_gene: TRBJ2-5
d_gene: TRBD1
abundance: many
CDR3nt: TGTGCCACCAGTGAGGGGACAGGGGGTCTCGAGACCCAGTACTTC
CDR3aa: CATSEGTGGLETQYF

v_gene: TRBV3-1
j_gene: TRBJ2-7
d_gene: TRBD2
abundance: .
CDR3nt: TGTGCCAGCAGCCACGGCCCCGGGAGGAGCTCCTACGAGCAGTACTTC
CDR3aa: CASSHGPGRSSYEQYF

v_gene: TRBV24-1
j_gene: TRBJ2-7
d_gene: TRBD2
abundance: many
CDR3nt: TGTGCCACCAGTGAGGGTACTAGCGGGAGGGCCCGTGACGAGCAGTACTTC
CDR3aa: CATSEGTSGRARDEQYF

v_gene: TRBV5-1
j_gene: TRBJ2-1
d_gene: .
abundance: .
CDR3nt: TGCGCCAGCAGTGAGGGCAGGATGGGTGAGCAGTTCTTC
CDR3aa: CASSEGRMGEQFF

v_gene: TRBV5-1
j_gene: TRBJ2-3
d_gene: .
abundance: many
CDR3nt: TGCGCCAGCAGCTTATCTAGCACAGATACGCAGTATTTT
CDR3aa: CASSLSSTDTQYF

v_gene: TRBV10-3
j_gene: TRBJ1-2
d_gene: .
abundance: many
CDR3nt: TGTGCCATCAGTCCCGACCCATCCAGGGGCTATGGCTACACCTTC
CDR3aa: CAISPDPSRGYGYTF

v_gene: TRBV19
j_gene: TRBJ2-1
d_gene: .
abundance: .
CDR3nt: TGTGCCAGTAGTATACCCGGACAAAATGAGCAGTTCTTC
CDR3aa: CASSIPGQNEQFF

v_gene: TRBV12-3/TRBV12-4
j_gene: TRBJ1-1
d_gene: TRBD1
abundance: .
CDR3nt: TGTGCCAGCTCCAGGGGGTATCCGCGGACAGAGGCTTTCTTT
CDR3aa: CASSRGYPRTEAFF

v_gene: TRBV29-1
j_gene: TRBJ1-1
d_gene: TRBD1
abundance: many
CDR3nt: TGCAGCGGCCGACAGGGGATGAACACTGAAGCTTTCTTT
CDR3aa: CSGRQGMNTEAFF

v_gene: TRBV19
j_gene: TRBJ2-1
d_gene: .
abundance: few
CDR3nt: TGTGCCAGTAGGCTAACCGGGCACGATGAGCAGTTCTTC
CDR3aa: CASRLTGHDEQFF

v_gene: TRBV29-1
j_gene: TRBJ2-1
d_gene: .
abundance: .
CDR3nt: TGCAGCGTAGCTCCGCGTAATCTCGGGGATGAGCAGTTCTTC
CDR3aa: CSVAPRNLGDEQFF

v_gene: TRBV7-3
j_gene: TRBJ2-1
d_gene: .
abundance: .
CDR3nt: TGTGCCAGCAGCTTCACCTCCCCAGGTAATGAGCAGTTCTTC
CDR3aa: CASSFTSPGNEQFF

v_gene: TRBV4-3
j_gene: TRBJ2-1
d_gene: .
abundance: .
CDR3nt: TGCGCCAGCAGCCAAGACCCAGGGATCTCCTACAATGAGCAGTTCTTC
CDR3aa: CASSQDPGISYNEQFF

v_gene: TRBV3-1
j_gene: TRBJ2-1
d_gene: .
abundance: many
CDR3nt: TGTGCCAGCAGCCAGTACTACAATGAGCAGTTCTTC
CDR3aa: CASSQYYNEQFF

v_gene: TRBV12-3/TRBV12-4
j_gene: TRBJ2-2
d_gene: .
abundance: .
CDR3nt: TGTGCCAGCAGTTCCCCCGCTGGCCTAGCGAACACCGGGGAGCTGTTTTTT
CDR3aa: CASSSPAGLANTGELFF

v_gene: TRBV3-1
j_gene: TRBJ1-2
d_gene: TRBD1
abundance: many
CDR3nt: TGTGCCAGCAGCAGTCCGGGACAGAGCGTCTATGGCTACACCTTC
CDR3aa: CASSSPGQSVYGYTF

v_gene: TRBV18
j_gene: TRBJ1-1
d_gene: .
abundance: many
CDR3nt: TGTGCCAGCTCACTCGGGACAAGGGACACTGAAGCTTTCTTT
CDR3aa: CASSLGTRDTEAFF

v_gene: TRBV6-5
j_gene: TRBJ1-4
d_gene: .
abundance: .
CDR3nt: TGTGCCAGCAGGCAGACAGCTATGAATGAAAAACTGTTTTTT
CDR3aa: CASRQTAMNEKLFF

v_gene: TRBV24-1
j_gene: TRBJ2-3
d_gene: .
abundance: many
CDR3nt: TGTGCCACCAGTGATTCTAGGGGCCCAGCAGATACGCAGTATTTT
CDR3aa: CATSDSRGPADTQYF

v_gene: TRBV6-2/TRBV6-3
j_gene: TRBJ2-4
d_gene: .
abundance: many
CDR3nt: TGTGCCAGCAGTTACCTAGAAAACATTCAGTACTTC
CDR3aa: CASSYLENIQYF

v_gene: TRBV2
j_gene: TRBJ2-3
d_gene: TRBD2
abundance: .
CDR3nt: TGTGCCAGCAGCGCCATAGCGGGAGGGTTCACAGATACGCAGTATTTT
CDR3aa: CASSAIAGGFTDTQYF

v_gene: TRBV27
j_gene: TRBJ2-1
d_gene: TRBD2
abundance: .
CDR3nt: TGTGCCAGCAGTTTTTGGCGGGAGGCCAATGAGCAGTTCTTC
CDR3aa: CASSFWREANEQFF

v_gene: TRBV19
j_gene: TRBJ2-1
d_gene: .
abundance: few
CDR3nt: TGTGCCAGTAGTAAGGGCAGATCCTACAATGAGCAGTTCTTC
CDR3aa: CASSKGRSYNEQFF

v_gene: TRBV20-1
j_gene: TRBJ1-1
d_gene: TRBD1
abundance: .
CDR3nt: TGCAGTGCTAGCCCCCGACAGGGCTGGACTGAAGCTTTCTTT
CDR3aa: CSASPRQGWTEAFF

v_gene: TRBV3-1
j_gene: TRBJ1-6
d_gene: TRBD1
abundance: many
CDR3nt: TGTGCCAGCAGCCCTGGACAGGCGTACTTTTCACCCCTCCACTTT
CDR3aa: CASSPGQAYFSPLHF

v_gene: TRBV4-2
j_gene: TRBJ2-1
d_gene: .
abundance: many
CDR3nt: TGTGCCAGCAGCCAAGATTGGGGTGAGCAGTTCTTC
CDR3aa: CASSQDWGEQFF

v_gene: TRBV7-9
j_gene: TRBJ2-3
d_gene: TRBD2
abundance: .
CDR3nt: TGTGCCAGCAGCTTAGGGCGGGGGAGCCCCACAGATACGCAGTATTTT
CDR3aa: CASSLGRGSPTDTQYF

v_gene: TRBV19
j_gene: TRBJ2-5
d_gene: .
abundance: few
CDR3nt: TGTGCCAGTAGTATAGGAGCTTTCGGGGAGACCCAGTACTTC
CDR3aa: CASSIGAFGETQYF

v_gene: TRBV20-1
j_gene: TRBJ2-1
d_gene: TRBD2
abundance: .
CDR3nt: TGCAGTTCCCGGACTAGCGGAACCTACAATGAGCAGTTCTTC
CDR3aa: CSSRTSGTYNEQFF

v_gene: TRBV4-3
j_gene: TRBJ2-3
d_gene: .
abundance: few
CDR3nt: TGCGCCAGCAGCCAAGATGGGTCCACAGATACGCAGTATTTT
CDR3aa: CASSQDGSTDTQYF